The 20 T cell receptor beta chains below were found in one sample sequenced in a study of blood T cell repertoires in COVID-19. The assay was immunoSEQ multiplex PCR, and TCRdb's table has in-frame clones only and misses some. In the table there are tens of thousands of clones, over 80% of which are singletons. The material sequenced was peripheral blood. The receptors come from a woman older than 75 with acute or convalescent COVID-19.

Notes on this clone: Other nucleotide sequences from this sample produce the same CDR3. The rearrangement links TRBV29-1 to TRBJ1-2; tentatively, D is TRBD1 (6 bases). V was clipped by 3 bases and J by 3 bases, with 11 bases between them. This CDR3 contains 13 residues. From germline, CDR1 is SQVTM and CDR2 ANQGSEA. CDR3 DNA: TGCAGCGTTGAGGACAGCCCAGACTATGGCTACACCTTC. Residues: CSVEDSPDYGYTF.

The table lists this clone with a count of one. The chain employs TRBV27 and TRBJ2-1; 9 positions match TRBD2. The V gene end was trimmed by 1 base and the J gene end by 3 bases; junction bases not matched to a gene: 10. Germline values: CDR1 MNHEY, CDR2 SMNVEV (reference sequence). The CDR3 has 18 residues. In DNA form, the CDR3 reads TGTGCCAGCAGTTTATGGGGCCATAGCGGGAGTTTCTACAATGAGCAGTTCTTC. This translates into CASSLWGHSGSFYNEQFF.

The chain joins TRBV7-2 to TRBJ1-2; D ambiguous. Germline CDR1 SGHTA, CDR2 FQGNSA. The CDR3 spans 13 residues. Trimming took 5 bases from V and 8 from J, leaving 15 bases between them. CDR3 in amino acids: CASSSRGSFGYTF. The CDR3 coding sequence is TGTGCCAGCAGCAGCCGCGGCAGTTTCGGCTACACCTTC.

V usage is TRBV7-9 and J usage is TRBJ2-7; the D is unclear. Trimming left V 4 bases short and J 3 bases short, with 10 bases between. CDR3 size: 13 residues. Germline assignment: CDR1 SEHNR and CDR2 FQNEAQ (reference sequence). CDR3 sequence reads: CASSSRHVYEQYF. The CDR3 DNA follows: TGTGCCAGCAGCTCGCGACACGTCTACGAGCAGTACTTC.

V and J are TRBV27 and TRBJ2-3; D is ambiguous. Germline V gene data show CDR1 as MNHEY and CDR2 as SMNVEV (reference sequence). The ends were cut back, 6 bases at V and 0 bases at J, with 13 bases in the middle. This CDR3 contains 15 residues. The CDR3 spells CASRSRSKSTDTQYF. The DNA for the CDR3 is TGTGCCAGCAGGTCCCGGAGCAAGAGCACAGATACGCAGTATTTT.

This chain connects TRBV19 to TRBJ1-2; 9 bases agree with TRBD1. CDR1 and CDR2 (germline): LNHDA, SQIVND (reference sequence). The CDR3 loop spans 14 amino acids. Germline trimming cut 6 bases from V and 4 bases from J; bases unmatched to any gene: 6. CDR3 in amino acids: CASSSDRGTYGYTF. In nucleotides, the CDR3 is TGTGCCAGTAGCAGCGACAGGGGGACCTATGGCTACACCTTC. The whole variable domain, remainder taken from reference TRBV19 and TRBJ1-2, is DGGITQSPKYLFRKEGQNVTLSCEQNLNHDAMYWYRQDPGQGLRLIYYSQIVNDFQKGDIAEGYSVSREKKESFPLTVTSAQKNPTAFYLCASSSDRGTYGYTFGSGTRLTVV.

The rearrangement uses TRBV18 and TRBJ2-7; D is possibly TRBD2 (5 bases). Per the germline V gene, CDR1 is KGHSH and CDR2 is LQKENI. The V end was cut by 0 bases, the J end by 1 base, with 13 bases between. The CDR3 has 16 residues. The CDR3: CASSPPRGNPSYEQYF. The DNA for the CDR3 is TGTGCCAGCTCACCACCCCGAGGGAATCCTTCCTACGAGCAGTACTTC.

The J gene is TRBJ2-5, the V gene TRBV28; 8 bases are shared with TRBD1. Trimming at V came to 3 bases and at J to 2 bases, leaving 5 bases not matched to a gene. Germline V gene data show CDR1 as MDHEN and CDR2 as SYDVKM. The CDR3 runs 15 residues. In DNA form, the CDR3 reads TGTGCCAGCAGTTTGGGACAGGTGAAGCAAGAGACCCAGTACTTC. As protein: CASSLGQVKQETQYF.

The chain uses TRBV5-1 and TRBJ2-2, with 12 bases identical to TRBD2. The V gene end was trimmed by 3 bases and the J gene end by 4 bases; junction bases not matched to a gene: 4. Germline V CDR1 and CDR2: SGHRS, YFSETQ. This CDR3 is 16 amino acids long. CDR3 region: CASSWTSGKITGELFF. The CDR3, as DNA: TGCGCCAGCAGCTGGACTAGCGGGAAGATCACCGGGGAGCTGTTTTTT.

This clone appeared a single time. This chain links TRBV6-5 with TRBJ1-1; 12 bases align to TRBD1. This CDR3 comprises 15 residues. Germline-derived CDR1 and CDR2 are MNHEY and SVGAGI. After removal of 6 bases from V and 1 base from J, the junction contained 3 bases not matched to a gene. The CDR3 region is CASRGQGAGNTEAFF. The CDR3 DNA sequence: TGTGCCAGCAGGGGACAGGGGGCAGGGAACACTGAAGCTTTCTTT.

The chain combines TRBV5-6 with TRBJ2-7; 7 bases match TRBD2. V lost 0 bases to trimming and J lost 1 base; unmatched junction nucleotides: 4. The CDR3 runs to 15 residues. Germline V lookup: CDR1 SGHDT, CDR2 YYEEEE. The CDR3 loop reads CASSLGTSASYEQYF. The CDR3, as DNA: TGTGCCAGCAGCTTGGGAACTAGCGCGTCCTACGAGCAGTACTTC.

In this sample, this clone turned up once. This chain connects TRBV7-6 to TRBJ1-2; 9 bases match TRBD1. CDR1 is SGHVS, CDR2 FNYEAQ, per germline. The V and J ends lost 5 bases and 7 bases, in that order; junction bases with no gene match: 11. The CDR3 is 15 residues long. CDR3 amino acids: CASSPRNRGLGGYTF. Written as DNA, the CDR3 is TGTGCCAGCAGCCCCCGAAACAGGGGGCTGGGTGGCTACACCTTC.

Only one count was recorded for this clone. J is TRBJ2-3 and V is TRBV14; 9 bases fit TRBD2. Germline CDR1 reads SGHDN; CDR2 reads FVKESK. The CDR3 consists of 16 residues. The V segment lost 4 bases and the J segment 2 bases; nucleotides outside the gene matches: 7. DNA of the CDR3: TGTGCCAGCAGCCCTTCAGCGGGAGGAATCACAGATACGCAGTATTTT. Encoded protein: CASSPSAGGITDTQYF.

In DNA form, the CDR3 reads TGTGCCAGTAGTATCGGCAGCGGGAGGAGGGACAATGAGCAGTTCTTC. Amino acids: CASSIGSGRRDNEQFF. The rearrangement links TRBV19 to TRBJ2-1; 9 positions match TRBD2. The CDR3 runs 16 residues. V was pared by 3 bases and J by 5 bases, with 8 bases of the junction left unmatched. CDR1 is LNHDA and CDR2 is SQIVND in the germline V gene (reference sequence). The whole variable domain, filled in from reference TRBV19 and TRBJ2-1, reads DGGITQSPKYLFRKEGQNVTLSCEQNLNHDAMYWYRQDPGQGLRLIYYSQIVNDFQKGDIAEGYSVSREKKESFPLTVTSAQKNPTAFYLCASSIGSGRRDNEQFFGPGTRLTVL.

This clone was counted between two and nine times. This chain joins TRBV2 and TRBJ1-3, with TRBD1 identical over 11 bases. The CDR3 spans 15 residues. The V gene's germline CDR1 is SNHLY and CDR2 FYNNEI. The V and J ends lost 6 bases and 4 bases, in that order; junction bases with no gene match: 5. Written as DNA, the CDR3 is TGTGCCAGCAGGTCCGGACAGGGGGCAGGAAACACCATATATTTT. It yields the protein CASRSGQGAGNTIYF.

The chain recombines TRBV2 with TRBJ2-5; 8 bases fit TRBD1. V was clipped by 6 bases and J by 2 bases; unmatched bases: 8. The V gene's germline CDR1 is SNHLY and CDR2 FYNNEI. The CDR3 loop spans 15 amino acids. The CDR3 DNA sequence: TGTGCCAGCAGCTCCATCAGGGGGCGTCAAGAGACCCAGTACTTC. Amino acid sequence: CASSSIRGRQETQYF. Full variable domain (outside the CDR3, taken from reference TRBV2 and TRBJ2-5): EPEVTQTPSHQVTQMGQEVILRCVPISNHLYFYWYRQILGQKVEFLVSFYNNEISEKSEIFDDQFSVERPDGSNFTLKIRSTKLEDSAMYFCASSSIRGRQETQYFGPGTRLLVL.

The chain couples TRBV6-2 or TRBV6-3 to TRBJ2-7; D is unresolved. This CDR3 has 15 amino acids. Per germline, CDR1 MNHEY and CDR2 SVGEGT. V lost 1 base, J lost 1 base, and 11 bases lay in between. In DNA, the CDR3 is TGTGCCAGCAGTTACTTCTCGAGGATTTCCTACGAGCAGTACTTC. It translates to CASSYFSRISYEQYF.

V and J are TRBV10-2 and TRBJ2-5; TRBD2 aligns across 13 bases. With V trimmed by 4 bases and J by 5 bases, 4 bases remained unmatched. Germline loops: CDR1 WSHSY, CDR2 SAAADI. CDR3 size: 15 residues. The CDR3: CASSGTSGRGETQYF. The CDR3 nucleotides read TGCGCCAGCAGTGGGACTAGCGGGAGAGGTGAGACCCAGTACTTC.

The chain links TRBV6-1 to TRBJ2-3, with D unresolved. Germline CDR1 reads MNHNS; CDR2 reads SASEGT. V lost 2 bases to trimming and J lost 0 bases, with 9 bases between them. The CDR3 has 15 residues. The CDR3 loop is CASSETVSSTDTQYF. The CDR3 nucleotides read TGTGCCAGCAGTGAAACGGTATCTAGCACAGATACGCAGTATTTT.

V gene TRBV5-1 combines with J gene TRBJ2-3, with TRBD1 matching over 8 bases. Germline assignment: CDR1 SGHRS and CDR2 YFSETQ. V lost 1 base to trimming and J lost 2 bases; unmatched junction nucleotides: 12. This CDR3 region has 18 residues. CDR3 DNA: TGCGCCAGCAGCTTGTCGCCAACCTCGGACAGGGTCACAGATACGCAGTATTTT. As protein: CASSLSPTSDRVTDTQYF.